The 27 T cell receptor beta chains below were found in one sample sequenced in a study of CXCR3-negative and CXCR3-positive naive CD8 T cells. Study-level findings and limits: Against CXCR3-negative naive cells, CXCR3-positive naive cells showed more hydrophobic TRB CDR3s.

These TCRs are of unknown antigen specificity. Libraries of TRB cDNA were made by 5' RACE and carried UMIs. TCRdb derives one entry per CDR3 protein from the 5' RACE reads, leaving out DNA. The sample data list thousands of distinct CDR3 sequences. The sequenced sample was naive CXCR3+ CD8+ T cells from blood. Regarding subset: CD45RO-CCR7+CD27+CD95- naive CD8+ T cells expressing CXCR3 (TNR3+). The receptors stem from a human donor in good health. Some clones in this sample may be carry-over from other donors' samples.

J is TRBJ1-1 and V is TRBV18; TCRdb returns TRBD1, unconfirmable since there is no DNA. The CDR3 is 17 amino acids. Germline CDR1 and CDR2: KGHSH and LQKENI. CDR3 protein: CASSPPSPGTGNTEAFF.

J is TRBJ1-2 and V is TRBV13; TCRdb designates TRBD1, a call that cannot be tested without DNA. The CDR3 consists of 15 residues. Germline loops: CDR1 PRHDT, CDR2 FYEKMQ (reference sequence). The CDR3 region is CASKISRDRPRGYTF.

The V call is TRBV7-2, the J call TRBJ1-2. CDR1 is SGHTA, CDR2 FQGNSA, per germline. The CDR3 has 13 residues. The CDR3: CASSSRLREGYTF.

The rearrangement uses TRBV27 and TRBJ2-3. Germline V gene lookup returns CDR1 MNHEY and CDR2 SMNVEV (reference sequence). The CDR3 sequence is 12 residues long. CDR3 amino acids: CASRRFTDTQYF.

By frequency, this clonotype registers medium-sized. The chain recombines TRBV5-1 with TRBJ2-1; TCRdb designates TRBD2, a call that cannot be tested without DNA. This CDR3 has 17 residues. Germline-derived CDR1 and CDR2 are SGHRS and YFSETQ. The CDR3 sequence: CASSPGSSGRTYNEQFF.

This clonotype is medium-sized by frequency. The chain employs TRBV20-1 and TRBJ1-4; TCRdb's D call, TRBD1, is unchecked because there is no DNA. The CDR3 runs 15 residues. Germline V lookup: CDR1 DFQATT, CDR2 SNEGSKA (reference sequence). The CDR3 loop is CSAERPGRGFEKLFF.

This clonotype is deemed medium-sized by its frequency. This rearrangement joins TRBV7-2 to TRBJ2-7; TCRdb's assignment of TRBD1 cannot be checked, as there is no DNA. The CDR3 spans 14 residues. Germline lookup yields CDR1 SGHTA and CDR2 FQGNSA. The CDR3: CASSLAGGSYEQYF.

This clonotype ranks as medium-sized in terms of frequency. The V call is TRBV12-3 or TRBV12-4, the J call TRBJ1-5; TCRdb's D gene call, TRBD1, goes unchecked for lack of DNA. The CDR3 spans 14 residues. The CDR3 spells CASTPGRGNQPQHF.

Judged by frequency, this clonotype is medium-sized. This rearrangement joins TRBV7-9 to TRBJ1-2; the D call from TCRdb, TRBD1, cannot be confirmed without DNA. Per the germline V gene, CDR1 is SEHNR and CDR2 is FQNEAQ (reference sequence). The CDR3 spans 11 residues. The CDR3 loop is CASGGQGGYTF.

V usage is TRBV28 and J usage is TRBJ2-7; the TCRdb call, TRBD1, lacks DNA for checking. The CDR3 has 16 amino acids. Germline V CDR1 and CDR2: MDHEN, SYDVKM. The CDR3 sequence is CASSSIFGVPDYEQYF.

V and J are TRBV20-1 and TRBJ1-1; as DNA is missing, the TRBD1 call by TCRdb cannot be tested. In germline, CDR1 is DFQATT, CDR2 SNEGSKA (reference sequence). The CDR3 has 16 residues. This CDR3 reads CSARAPSGGMNTEAFF.

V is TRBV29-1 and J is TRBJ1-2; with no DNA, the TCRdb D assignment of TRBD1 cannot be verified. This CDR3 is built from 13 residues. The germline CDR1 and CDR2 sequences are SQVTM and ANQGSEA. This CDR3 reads CSVGTARGYGYTF. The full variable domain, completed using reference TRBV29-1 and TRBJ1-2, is SAVISQKPSRDICQRGTSLTIQCQVDSQVTMMFWYRQQPGQSLTLIATANQGSEATYESGFVIDKFPISRPNLTFSTLTVSNMSPEDSSIYLCSVGTARGYGYTFGSGTRLTVV.

The CDR3 is CASSGGAQQFF. The V call is TRBV3-1, the J call TRBJ2-1; TCRdb gives TRBD1 as the D gene, but with no DNA this cannot be confirmed. The CDR3 extends over 11 amino acids. Germline values: CDR1 LGHDT, CDR2 YNNKEL (reference sequence).

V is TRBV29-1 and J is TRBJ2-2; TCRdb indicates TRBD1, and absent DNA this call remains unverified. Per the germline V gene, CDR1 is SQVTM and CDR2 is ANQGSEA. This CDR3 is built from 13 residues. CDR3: CSVPTGSAGELFF.

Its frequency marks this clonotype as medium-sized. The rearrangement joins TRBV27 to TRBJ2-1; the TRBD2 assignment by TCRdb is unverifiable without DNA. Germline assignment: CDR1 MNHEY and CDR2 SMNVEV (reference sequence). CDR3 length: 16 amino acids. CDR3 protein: CASSPSGGVVYNEQFF.

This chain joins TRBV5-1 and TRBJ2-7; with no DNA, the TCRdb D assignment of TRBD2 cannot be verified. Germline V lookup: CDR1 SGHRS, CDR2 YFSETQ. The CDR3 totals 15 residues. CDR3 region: CASSPGLAGSYEQYF.

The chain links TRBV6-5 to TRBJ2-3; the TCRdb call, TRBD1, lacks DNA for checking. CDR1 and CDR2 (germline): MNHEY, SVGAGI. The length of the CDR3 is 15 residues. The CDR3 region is CASSYSIRDRNTQYF.

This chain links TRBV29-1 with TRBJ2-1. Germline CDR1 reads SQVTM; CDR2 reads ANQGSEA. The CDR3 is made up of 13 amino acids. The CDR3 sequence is CSVAGRVGNEQFF.

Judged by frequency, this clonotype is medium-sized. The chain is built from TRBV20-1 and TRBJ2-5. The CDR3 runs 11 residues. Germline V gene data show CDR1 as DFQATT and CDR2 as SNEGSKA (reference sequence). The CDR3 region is CSARGGETQYF.

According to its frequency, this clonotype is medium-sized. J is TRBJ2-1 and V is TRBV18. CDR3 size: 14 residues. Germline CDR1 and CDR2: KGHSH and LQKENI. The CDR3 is CASSPLAARNEQFF.

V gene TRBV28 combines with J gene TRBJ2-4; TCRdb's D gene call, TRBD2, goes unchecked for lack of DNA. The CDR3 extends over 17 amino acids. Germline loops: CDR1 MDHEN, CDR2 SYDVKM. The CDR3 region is CASSLLGLAGTKNIQYF.

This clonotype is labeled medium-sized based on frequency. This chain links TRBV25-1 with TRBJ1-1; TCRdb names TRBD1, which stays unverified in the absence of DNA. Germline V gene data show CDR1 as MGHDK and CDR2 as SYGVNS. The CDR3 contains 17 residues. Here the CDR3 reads CASSAPPHGLRETEAFF.

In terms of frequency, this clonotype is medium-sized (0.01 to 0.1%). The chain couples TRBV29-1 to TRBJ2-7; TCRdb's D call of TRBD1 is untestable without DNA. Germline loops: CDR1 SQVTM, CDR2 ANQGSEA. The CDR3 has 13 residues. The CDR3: CSVVQGVSYEQYF.

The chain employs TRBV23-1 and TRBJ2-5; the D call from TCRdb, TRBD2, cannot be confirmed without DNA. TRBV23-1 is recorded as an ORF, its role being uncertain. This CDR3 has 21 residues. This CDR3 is CASSQTSGQDRLTQGGETQYF.

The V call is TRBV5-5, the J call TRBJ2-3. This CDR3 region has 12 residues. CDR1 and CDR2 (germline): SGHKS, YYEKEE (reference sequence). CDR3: CASSLATDTQYF. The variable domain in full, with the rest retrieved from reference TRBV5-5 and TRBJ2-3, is DAGVTQSPTHLIKTRGQQVTLRCSPISGHKSVSWYQQVLGQGPQFIFQYYEKEERGRGNFPDRFSARQFPNYSSELNVNALLLGDSALYLCASSLATDTQYFGPGTRLTVL.

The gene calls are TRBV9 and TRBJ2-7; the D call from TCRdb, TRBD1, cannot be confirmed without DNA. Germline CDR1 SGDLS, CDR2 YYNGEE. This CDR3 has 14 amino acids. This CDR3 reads CASNEGRSRHEQYF.

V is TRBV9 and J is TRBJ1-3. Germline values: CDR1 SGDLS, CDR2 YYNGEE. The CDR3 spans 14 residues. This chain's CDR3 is CASSVGTSGNTIYF.